The rows below give T cell receptor beta chains drawn from one sample of a study of lymphopenia after photon versus proton radiotherapy. Generated by immunoSEQ multiplex PCR, the TCRdb table keeps only in-frame clones and is missing some. This table has about 30,000 clones, approximately 93% appearing once. Sequencing was performed on peripheral blood, taken from a patient treated with photon-based radiotherapy. These receptors all come from a woman aged 45-65 years with cholangiocarcinoma. The CDR3 runs from the conserved cysteine through the conserved F or W. The D gene is left open where the match is weak. Only some rows state a clone size, as once, few, many or a class for expanded clones.

abundance | j_gene | d_gene | v_gene | CDR3aa | CDR3nt
NA | TRBJ1-4 | TRBD1 | TRBV9 | CASSATPGQGISTNEKLFF | TGTGCCAGCAGCGCAACCCCTGGACAGGGTATTTCGACTAATGAAAAACTGTTTTTT
NA | TRBJ1-5 | TRBD1 | TRBV11-2 | CASSPDRGRTPQHF | TGTGCCAGCAGCCCTGACAGGGGACGGACGCCCCAGCATTTT
NA | TRBJ1-5 | TRBD1 | TRBV27 | CASSPQGANQPQHF | TGTGCCAGCAGCCCACAGGGGGCAAATCAGCCCCAGCATTTT
once | TRBJ2-2 | TRBD1 | TRBV11-2 | CASSWGQGAPTANTGELFF | TGTGCCAGCAGCTGGGGACAGGGGGCCCCTACCGCGAACACCGGGGAGCTGTTTTTT
NA | TRBJ1-3 | TRBD1 | TRBV18 | CASSPVRDSSGNTIYF | TGTGCCAGCTCACCCGTACGGGACAGCTCTGGAAACACCATATATTTT
NA | TRBJ1-2 | NA | TRBV4-1 | CASSQGAEGGSGYTF | TGCGCCAGCAGCCAAGGGGCGGAGGGGGGGTCTGGCTACACCTTC
NA | TRBJ2-5 | NA | TRBV7-9 | CASNEQETQYF | TGTGCCAGCAACGAGCAAGAGACCCAGTACTTC
NA | TRBJ2-7 | TRBD2 | TRBV29-1 | CSVERGAGGMYEQYF | TGCAGCGTCGAACGAGGAGCGGGGGGTATGTACGAGCAGTACTTC
once | TRBJ1-1 | TRBD1 | TRBV19 | CASSILGGTGEAFF | TGTGCCAGTAGTATTTTAGGGGGCACAGGGGAAGCTTTCTTT
NA | TRBJ1-2 | TRBD1 | TRBV4-3 | CASSQVQGAGHYGYTF | TGCGCCAGCAGCCAAGTCCAGGGGGCCGGTCACTATGGCTACACCTTC
NA | TRBJ2-3 | NA | TRBV6-6 | CASSQASVTDTQYF | TGTGCCAGCAGTCAGGCTAGCGTTACAGATACGCAGTATTTT
NA | TRBJ2-7 | TRBD1 | TRBV27 | CASSTLGQGYEQYF | TGTGCCAGCAGTACCCTGGGACAGGGCTACGAGCAGTACTTC
NA | TRBJ1-3 | NA | TRBV4-3 | CASSPTALGNTIYF | TGCGCCAGCAGCCCGACAGCGTTGGGAAACACCATATATTTT
NA | TRBJ1-6 | NA | TRBV11-2 | CASSFGRGARRGSPLHF | TGTGCCAGCAGCTTCGGGAGGGGAGCCCGTCGGGGTTCACCCCTCCACTTT
NA | TRBJ1-1 | TRBD1 | TRBV9 | CASSVGNPGQGWTEAFF | TGTGCCAGCAGCGTCGGAAATCCGGGACAGGGTTGGACTGAAGCTTTCTTT
NA | TRBJ2-7 | NA | TRBV7-9 | CASSPKVNRGFDEQYF | TGTGCCAGCAGCCCCAAGGTTAATCGGGGCTTCGACGAGCAGTACTTC
NA | TRBJ2-3 | TRBD1 | TRBV5-1 | CASSYRTGRGTDTQYF | TGCGCCAGCAGCTATCGGACAGGTCGGGGCACAGATACGCAGTATTTT
NA | TRBJ2-2 | TRBD1 | TRBV30 | CAWSVPLDRLAGELFF | TGTGCCTGGAGTGTACCTCTGGACAGGCTTGCCGGGGAGCTGTTTTTT
NA | TRBJ2-1 | NA | TRBV9 | CASSVQGMNEQFF | TGTGCCAGCAGCGTTCAGGGTATGAATGAGCAGTTCTTC
NA | TRBJ1-1 | NA | TRBV30 | CAWGVKLNTEAFF | TGTGCCTGGGGGGTAAAGTTGAACACTGAAGCTTTCTTT
NA | TRBJ1-2 | NA | TRBV7-6 | CASSFIGGFGYTF | TGTGCCAGCAGCTTCATTGGGGGGTTTGGCTACACCTTC